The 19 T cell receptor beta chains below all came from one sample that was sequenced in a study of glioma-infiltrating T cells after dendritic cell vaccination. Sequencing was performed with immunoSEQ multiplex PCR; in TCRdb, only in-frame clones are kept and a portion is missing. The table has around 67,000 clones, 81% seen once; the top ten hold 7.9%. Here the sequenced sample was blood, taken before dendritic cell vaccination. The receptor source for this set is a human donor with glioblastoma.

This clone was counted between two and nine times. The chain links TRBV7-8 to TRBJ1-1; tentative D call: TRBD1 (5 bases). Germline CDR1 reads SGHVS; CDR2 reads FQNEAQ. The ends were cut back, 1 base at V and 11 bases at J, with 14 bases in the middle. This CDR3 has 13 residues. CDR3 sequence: CASSLDRTSPAFF. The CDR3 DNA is TGTGCCAGCAGCTTAGACAGGACGTCCCCCGCTTTCTTT.

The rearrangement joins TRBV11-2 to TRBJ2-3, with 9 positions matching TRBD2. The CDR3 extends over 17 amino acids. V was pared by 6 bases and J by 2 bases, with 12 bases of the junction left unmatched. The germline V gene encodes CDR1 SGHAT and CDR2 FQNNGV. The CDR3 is CASSPLGGGDFTDTQYF. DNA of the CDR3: TGTGCCAGCAGTCCCCTGGGCGGGGGGGACTTCACAGATACGCAGTATTTT. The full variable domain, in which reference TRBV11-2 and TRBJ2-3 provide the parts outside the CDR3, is EAGVAQSPRYKIIEKRQSVAFWCNPISGHATLYWYQQILGQGPKLLIQFQNNGVVDDSQLPKDRFSAERLKGVDSTLKIQPAKLEDSAVYLCASSPLGGGDFTDTQYFGPGTRLTVL.

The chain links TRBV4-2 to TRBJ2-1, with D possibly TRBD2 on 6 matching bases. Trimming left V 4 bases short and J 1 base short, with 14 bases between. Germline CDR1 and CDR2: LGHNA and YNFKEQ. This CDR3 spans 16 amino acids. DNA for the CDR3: TGTGCCAGCAGCCCCCAGTCCGGGACTTCCTACAATGAGCAGTTCTTC. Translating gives CASSPQSGTSYNEQFF.

CDR3 region: CATSLNLGADTQYF. DNA of the CDR3: TGTGCCACCAGCCTAAACCTCGGGGCAGATACGCAGTATTTT. The chain joins TRBV15 to TRBJ2-3; D is possibly TRBD2 (5 bases). Germline CDR1 reads LNHNV; CDR2 reads YYDKDF (reference sequence). The CDR3 is 14 residues long. Trimming pared 5 bases from V and 4 bases from J, leaving 13 bases between.

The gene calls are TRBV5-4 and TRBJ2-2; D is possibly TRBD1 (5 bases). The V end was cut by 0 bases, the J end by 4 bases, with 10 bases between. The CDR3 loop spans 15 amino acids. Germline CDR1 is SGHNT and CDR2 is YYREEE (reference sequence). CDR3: CASSLVAGPTGELFF. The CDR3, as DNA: TGTGCCAGCAGCTTGGTGGCAGGGCCCACCGGGGAGCTGTTTTTT.

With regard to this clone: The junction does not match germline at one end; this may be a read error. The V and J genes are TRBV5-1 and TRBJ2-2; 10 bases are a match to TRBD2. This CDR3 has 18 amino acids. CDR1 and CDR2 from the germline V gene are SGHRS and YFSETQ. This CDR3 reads CASGFTKRGGTNTGELFF. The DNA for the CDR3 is TGCGCCAGCGGCTTTACGAAGCGGGGGGGGACGAACACCGGGGAGCTGTTTTTT. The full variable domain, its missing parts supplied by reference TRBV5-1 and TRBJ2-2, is KAGVTQTPRYLIKTRGQQVTLSCSPISGHRSVSWYQQTPGQGLQFLFEYFSETQRNKGNFPGRFSGRQFSNSRSEMNVSTLELGDSALYLCASGFTKRGGTNTGELFFGEGSRLTVL.

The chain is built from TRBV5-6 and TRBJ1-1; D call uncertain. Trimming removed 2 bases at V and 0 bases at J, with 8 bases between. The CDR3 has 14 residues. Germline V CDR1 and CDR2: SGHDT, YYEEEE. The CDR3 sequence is CASSLPGMNTEAFF. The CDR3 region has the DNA TGTGCCAGCAGCTTACCGGGAATGAACACTGAAGCTTTCTTT.

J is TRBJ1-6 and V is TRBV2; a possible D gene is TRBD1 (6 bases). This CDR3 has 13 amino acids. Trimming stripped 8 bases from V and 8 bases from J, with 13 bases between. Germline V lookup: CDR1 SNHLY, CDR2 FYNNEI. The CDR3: CASSWDIHSPLHF. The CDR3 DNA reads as TGTGCCAGCTCATGGGACATACATTCACCCCTCCACTTT.

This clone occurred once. This CDR3 is CASSSGLAGGVGTGELFF. The CDR3, as DNA: TGTGCCAGCAGCTCCGGACTAGCGGGGGGCGTAGGCACCGGGGAGCTGTTTTTT. The V call is TRBV7-9, the J call TRBJ2-2; 14 nucleotides match TRBD2. The CDR3 sequence is 18 residues long. Unmatched junction bases numbered 8, after V lost 4 bases and J lost 4 bases. Germline V CDR1 and CDR2: SEHNR, FQNEAQ (reference sequence).

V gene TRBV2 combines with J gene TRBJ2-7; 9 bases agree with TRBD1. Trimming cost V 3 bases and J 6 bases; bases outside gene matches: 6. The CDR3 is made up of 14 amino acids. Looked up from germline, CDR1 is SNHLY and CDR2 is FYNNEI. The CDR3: CASSEGDRAREQYF. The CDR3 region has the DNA TGTGCCAGCAGTGAGGGGGACAGGGCCCGCGAGCAGTACTTC.

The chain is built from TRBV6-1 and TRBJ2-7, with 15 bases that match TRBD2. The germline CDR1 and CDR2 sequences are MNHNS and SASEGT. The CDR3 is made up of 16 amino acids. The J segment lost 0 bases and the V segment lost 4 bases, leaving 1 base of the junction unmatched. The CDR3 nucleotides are TGTGCCAGCAGTGTGGGACTAGCGGGGGGCTCCTACGAGCAGTACTTC. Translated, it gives CASSVGLAGGSYEQYF.

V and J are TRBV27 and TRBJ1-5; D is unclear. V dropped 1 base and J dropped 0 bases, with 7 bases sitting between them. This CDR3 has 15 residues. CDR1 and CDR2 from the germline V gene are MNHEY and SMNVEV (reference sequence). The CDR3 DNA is TGTGCCAGCAGTTTATTTGCGGGTAGCAATCAGCCCCAGCATTTT. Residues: CASSLFAGSNQPQHF.

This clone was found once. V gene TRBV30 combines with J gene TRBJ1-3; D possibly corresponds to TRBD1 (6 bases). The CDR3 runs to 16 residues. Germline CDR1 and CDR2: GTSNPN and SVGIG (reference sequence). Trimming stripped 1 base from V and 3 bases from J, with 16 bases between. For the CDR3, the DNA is TGTGCCTGGAGTGCGGACAGTCTAGTTTATGGAAACACCATATATTTT. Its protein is CAWSADSLVYGNTIYF.

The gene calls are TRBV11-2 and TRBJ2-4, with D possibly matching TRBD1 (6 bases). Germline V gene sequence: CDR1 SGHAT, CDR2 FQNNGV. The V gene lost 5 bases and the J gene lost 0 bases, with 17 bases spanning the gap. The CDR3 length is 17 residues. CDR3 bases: TGTGCCAGCAGCGTCACGACAGGTTCCGGAGCCAAAAACATTCAGTACTTC. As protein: CASSVTTGSGAKNIQYF.

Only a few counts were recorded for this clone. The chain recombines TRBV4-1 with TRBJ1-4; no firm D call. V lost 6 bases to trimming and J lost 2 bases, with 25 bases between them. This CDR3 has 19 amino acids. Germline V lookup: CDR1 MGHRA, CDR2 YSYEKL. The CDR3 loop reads CASRPLFGRTAVTNEKLFF. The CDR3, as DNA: TGCGCCAGCAGACCCTTATTCGGCCGAACCGCGGTCACTAATGAAAAACTGTTTTTT.

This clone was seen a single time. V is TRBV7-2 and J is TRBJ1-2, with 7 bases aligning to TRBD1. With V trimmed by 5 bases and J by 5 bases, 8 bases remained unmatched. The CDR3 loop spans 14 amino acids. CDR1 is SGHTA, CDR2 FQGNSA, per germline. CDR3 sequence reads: CASSRGTAQYGYTF. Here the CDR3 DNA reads TGTGCCAGCAGCCGTGGGACAGCCCAATATGGCTACACCTTC.

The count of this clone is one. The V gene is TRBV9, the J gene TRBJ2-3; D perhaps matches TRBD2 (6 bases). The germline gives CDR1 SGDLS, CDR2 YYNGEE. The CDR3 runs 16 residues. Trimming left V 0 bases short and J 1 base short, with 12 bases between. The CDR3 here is CASSVGGIGGTDTQYF. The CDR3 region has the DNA TGTGCCAGCAGCGTAGGCGGGATAGGGGGCACAGATACGCAGTATTTT.

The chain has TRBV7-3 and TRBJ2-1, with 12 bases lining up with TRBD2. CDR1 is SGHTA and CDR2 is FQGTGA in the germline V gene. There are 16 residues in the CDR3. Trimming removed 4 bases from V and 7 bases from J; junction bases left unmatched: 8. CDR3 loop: CASSSSSGGELNEQFF. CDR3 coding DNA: TGTGCCAGCAGCTCCTCTAGCGGGGGGGAATTGAATGAGCAGTTCTTC.

CDR3 sequence reads: CASSLLYTEAFF. Written as DNA, the CDR3 is TGTGCCAGCAGCTTACTTTACACTGAAGCTTTCTTT. The rearrangement links TRBV7-9 to TRBJ1-1, with D unresolved. The V end lost 2 bases, the J end lost 3 bases, and 4 bases lay between the germline ends. CDR3 size: 12 residues. Germline V gene data show CDR1 as SEHNR and CDR2 as FQNEAQ (reference sequence).